This T cell receptor (beta chain) was recovered during a study of blood T cell repertoires in COVID-19. About the research overall: PBMCs, B-cell-depleted T cells, or T cells provided the cDNA or gDNA that made up the material.

Per the study methods: Counts of nucleated cells, estimated from reference gene primer amplification, were obtained. Sequenced by immunoSEQ multiplex PCR; TCRdb stores in-frame clones only, minus some. The V and J calls and clone size come from that table; D and trimming were worked out from the DNA. The sample has about 83,000 clones, 65% to 85% seen once. V shed 2 bases and J 3 bases; nucleotides not matched to a gene: 3. CDR1 is LNHDA, CDR2 SQIVND, per germline (reference sequence). This CDR3 region has 15 residues. The sequence was collected from a woman over 75 with acute or convalescent COVID-19. The sample taken for sequencing was peripheral blood. The rearrangement uses TRBV19 and TRBJ2-5, with 10 bases matching TRBD1. The CDR3: CASSIFGTGEETQYF. Written as DNA, the CDR3 is TGTGCCAGTAGTATATTCGGGACAGGGGAAGAGACCCAGTACTTC.